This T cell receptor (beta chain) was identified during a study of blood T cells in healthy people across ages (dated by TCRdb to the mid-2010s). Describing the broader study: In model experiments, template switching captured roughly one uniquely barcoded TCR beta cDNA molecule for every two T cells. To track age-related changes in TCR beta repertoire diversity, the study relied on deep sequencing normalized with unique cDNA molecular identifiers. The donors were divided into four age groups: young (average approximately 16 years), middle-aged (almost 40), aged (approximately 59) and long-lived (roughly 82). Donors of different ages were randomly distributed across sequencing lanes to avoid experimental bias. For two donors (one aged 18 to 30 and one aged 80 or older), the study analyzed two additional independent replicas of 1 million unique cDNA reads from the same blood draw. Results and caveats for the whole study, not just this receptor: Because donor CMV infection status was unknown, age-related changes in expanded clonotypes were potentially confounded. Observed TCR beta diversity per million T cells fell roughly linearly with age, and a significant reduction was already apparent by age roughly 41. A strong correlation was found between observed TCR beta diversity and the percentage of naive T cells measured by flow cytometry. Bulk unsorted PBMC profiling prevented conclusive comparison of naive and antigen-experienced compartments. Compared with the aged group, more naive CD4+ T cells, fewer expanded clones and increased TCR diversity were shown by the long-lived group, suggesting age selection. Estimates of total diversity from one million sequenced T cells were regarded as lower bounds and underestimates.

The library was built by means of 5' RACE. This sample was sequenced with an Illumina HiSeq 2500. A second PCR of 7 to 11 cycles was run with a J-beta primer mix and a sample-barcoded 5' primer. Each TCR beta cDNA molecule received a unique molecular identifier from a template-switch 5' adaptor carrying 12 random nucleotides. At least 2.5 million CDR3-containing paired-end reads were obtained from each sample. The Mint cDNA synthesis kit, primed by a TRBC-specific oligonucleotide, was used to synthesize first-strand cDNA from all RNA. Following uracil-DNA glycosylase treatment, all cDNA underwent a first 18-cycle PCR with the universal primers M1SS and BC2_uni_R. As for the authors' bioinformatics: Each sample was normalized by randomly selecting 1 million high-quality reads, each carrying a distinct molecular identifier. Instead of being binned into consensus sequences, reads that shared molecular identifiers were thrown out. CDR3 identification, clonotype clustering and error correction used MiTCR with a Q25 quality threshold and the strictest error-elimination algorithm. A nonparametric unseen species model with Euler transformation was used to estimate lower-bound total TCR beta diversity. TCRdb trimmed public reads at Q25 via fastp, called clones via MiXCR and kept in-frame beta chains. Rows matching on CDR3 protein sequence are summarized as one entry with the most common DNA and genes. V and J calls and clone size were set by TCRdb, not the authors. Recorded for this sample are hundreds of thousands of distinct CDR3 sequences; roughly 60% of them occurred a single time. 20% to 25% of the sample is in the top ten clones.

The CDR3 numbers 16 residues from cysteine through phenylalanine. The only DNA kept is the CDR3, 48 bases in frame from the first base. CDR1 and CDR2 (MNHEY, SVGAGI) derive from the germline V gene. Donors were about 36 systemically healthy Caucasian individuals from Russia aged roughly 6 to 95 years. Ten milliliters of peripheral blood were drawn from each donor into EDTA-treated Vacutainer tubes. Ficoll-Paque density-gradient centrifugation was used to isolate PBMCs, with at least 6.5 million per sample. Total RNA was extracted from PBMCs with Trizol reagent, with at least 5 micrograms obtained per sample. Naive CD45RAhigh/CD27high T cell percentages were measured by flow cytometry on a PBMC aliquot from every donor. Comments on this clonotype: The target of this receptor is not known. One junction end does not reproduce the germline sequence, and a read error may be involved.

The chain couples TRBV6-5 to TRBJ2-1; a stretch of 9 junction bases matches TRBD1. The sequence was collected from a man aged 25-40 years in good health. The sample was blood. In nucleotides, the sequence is TGTGCCAGCAGTTACCTGGGACAGGGACCCTACAATGAGCGGTTCTTC. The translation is CASSYLGQGPYNERFF.